This note documents a single TCR beta chain sequence. In its sample, this clonotype was seen many times. Which antigen it targets is not known. No base quality information exists; no much larger clone differs at one position. V lost 10 bases and J lost 2 bases; the stretch between them is 11 bases long. The CDR3 contains 12 residues, cysteine and phenylalanine counted. The only DNA kept is the CDR3, 36 bases in frame from the first base. The library was obtained by 5' RACE. Sequenced using an Illumina HiSeq 2000. A universal primer binding site was added through template switching, and the final cDNA carried a unique molecular identifier so that TCR cDNA molecules could be counted accurately. Specific primers in the conserved constant-segment region were used to synthesize first-strand cDNA for the TCR alpha and beta chains. To control for contamination, each cDNA library was double barcoded with a SMART-Mk sample barcode plus Illumina barcodes. TruSeq adapter sequences, together with Illumina sample barcodes, were added in two successive PCR steps. Sequencing of the TCR alpha and beta cDNA libraries was done on the Illumina HiSeq platform using custom primers. In the source study's methods: MiGEC processed the raw reads to extract unique molecular identifiers, while MiXCR was used to determine the CDR3 positions. Recombination models were inferred per individual with the repgenHMM and IGoR tools using an EM algorithm. Shared clonotypes were analyzed with the tcR package in R, and sharing was normalized by the product of cloneset sizes. Out-of-frame nonproductive sequences were analyzed to study raw recombination free of thymic and clonal selection effects. The public reads were reanalyzed by TCRdb: fastp trimming at Q25, MiXCR alignment, in-frame beta chains only. A single entry per CDR3 protein holds the most common genes and DNA from its merged rows. V and J calls and clone size were set by TCRdb, not the authors. This sample comprises under 400,000 distinct CDR3 sequences, roughly 10% of them detected only once. The leading ten clones occupy roughly 8.9% of the sample.

Every donor was a healthy Caucasian. Three unrelated non-twin adults were also sequenced: a male aged 18 to 30, a male aged 50 to 59 and a female aged 50 to 59. Miltenyi CD45RO+ enrichment and human naive T-cell isolation kits were used to isolate memory (CD45RO+) and naive T cells from PBMC. The data originate from a study of identical twins (dated by TCRdb to 2016 to 2018). For context, the study as a whole: TCR alpha and beta repertoires from monozygotic twins, unrelated adults of various ages and cord blood were deep-sequenced to test whether fetal clonotypes persist. Replicate twin experiments were performed at different times using different library preparation protocols to rule out contamination. Paper-wide results and their limitations: Invariant T cells such as MAIT and iNKT could partly confound zero-insertion analyses, although diverse VJ usage argued against such confounding for most clonotypes. Excess twin sharing in beta out-of-frame sequences was weaker because fewer shared sequences lowered the signal-to-noise ratio. In monozygotic twins, out-of-frame TCR alpha sharing was systematically underestimated by recombination models, although the models agreed with sharing between unrelated individuals. Abundant cord blood beta clonotypes carried fewer insertions; young adult naive repertoires showed a weaker similar trend, while memory repertoires showed none. Because the same donors could not be followed over many years, conclusions were based on cross-sectional statistical analysis. Compared with coincidental sharing between unrelated individuals, out-of-frame TCR alpha sequences shared between twins had an excess of sequences with low generation probability.

The chain links TRBV12-3 or TRBV12-4 with TRBJ2-5; no D gene call is confident. This clonotype was sampled from a woman aged 50 to 60 in good health. Sequenced material: naive T cells sorted from blood. The sample's cell subset or site, from its label and the paper: cells isolated with a human naive T-cell isolation kit. The DNA is as follows: TGTGCCACGGCCTACGCTCAAGAGACCCAGTACTTC. Translated, this is CATAYAQETQYF.